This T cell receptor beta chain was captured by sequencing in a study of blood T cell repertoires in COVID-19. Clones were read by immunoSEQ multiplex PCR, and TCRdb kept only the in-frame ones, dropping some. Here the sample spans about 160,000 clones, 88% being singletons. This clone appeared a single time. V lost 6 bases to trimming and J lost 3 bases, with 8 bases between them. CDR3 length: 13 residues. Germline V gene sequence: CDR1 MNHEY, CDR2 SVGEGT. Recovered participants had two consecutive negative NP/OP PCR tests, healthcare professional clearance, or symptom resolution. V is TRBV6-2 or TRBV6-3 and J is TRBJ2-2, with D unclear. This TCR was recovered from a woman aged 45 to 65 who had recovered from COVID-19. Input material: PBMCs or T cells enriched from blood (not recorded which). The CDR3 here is CASSFVHTGELFF. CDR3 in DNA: TGTGCCAGCAGCTTCGTCCACACCGGGGAGCTGTTTTTT.